Below, one T cell receptor beta chain is given with its context. These data originate in a study of blood T cell repertoires in COVID-19. Looking at the study overall: Spain, Italy and the United States supplied samples that represented acute and convalescent COVID-19.

CDR1 is LGHDT and CDR2 is YNNKEL in the germline V gene (reference sequence). This CDR3 is built from 15 residues. Germline trimming cut 1 base from V and 2 bases from J; bases unmatched to any gene: 0. Libraries were prepared by immunoSEQ multiplex PCR; TCRdb keeps only in-frame clonotypes and omits some of them. The sample yields around 300,000 clones, 70% to 90% seen once. The TCR was taken from a woman aged 55 to 70 in a cohort exposed to, infected with or recovered from COVID-19 (not recorded which). Sequenced input: PBMCs or T cells enriched from blood (not recorded which). The chain combines TRBV3-1 (or the pseudogene TRBV3-2) with TRBJ2-7, with 12 bases matching TRBD2. The CDR3 region is CASSQGLAGAYEQYF. The CDR3 nucleotides are TGTGCCAGCAGCCAAGGACTAGCGGGAGCCTACGAGCAGTACTTC.